The T cell receptor beta chain under discussion was sequenced for a study of CD8 T cells in ankylosing spondylitis. Study results and limitations: Disease-associated clones were reportedly significantly overrepresented in matched ankylosing spondylitis synovial fluid. Previously reported in reactive arthritis synovial fluid and blood were some of the motif variants. Among TCR beta sequences, a motif of roughly 8 highly homologous variants appeared characteristic of ankylosing spondylitis blood.

The sample holds many counts of this clonotype. No antigen is known for it. TCRdb ran MiXCR on the 5' RACE reads and lists one entry per CDR3 protein. The sample holds 10,000 or so distinct CDR3 sequences, under 6.5% seen once. Trimming cost V 5 bases and J 0 bases, with 19 bases left between them. Germline V CDR1 and CDR2: SGDLS, YYNGEE. The length of the CDR3 is 17 residues. This chain uses TRBV9 with TRBJ2-3, with D possibly called TRBD1 or TRBD2 (6 bases each). The sequencing sample was made of blood, either unsorted or a sorted T cell fraction (not recorded which). This clonotype originated in a female donor with ankylosing spondylitis or in good health (not recorded which). The CDR3 nucleotides read TGTGCCAGCAGTGTACCACGAGGGGGGTCTAGCACAGATACGCAGTATTTT. Protein sequence: CASSVPRGGSSTDTQYF. Supplemented by reference TRBV9 and TRBJ2-3, the full variable domain reads DSGVTQTPKHLITATGQRVTLRCSPRSGDLSVYWYQQSLDQGLQFLIQYYNGEERAKGNILERFSAQQFPDLHSELNLSSLELGDSALYFCASSVPRGGSSTDTQYFGPGTRLTVL.